This T cell receptor beta chain originates from a study of T cells in Graves' hyperthyroidism and ophthalmopathy. Study results and limitations: The model foresaw ophthalmopathy a median around 6 months prior to onset.

Over 18 months, lack of ophthalmopathy progression marked Graves' hyperthyroidism as stable. Recently diagnosed hyperthyroidism of less than 2 months' duration affected patients aged 18 to 65. Germline V lookup: CDR1 SGHNT, CDR2 YENEEA. The CDR3 length is 16 residues. V lost 2 bases and J 2 bases, leaving 14 bases between the germline ends. This clonotype was seen repeatedly, ten times or more. What it recognizes is unknown. Amplification of TCR beta CDR3 regions used RNA as the template. First-round RT-PCR with HTBI primers amplified the TCR CDR3 region. MiXCR, applied by TCRdb to the multiplex PCR reads, yields one record per CDR3 protein. The sample contains 80,000 to 100,000 distinct CDR3 sequences, 35% to 45% of which appear only once.

This sequence originates from a woman aged 25 to 39 with Graves' hyperthyroidism. The V gene is TRBV11-3, the J gene TRBJ2-3; D ambiguous. Sequences were obtained from peripheral blood or thyroid tissue (not recorded which). CDR3 region: CASSLSVHRFTDTQYF. For the CDR3, the DNA is TGTGCCAGCAGCTTATCGGTTCACAGATTCACAGATACGCAGTATTTT.